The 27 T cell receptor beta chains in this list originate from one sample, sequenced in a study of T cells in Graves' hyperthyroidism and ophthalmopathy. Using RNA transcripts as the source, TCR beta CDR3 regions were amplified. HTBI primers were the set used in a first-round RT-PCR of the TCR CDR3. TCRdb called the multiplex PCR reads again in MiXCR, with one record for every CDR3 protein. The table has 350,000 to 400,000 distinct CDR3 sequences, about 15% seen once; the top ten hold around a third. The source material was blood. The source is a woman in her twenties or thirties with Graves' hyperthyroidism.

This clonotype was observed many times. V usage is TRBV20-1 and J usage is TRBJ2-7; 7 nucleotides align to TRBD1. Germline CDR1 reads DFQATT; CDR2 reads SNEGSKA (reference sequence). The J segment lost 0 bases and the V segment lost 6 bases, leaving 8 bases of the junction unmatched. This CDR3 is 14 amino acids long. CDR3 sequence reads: CSASDRIHSYEQYF. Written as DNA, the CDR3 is TGCAGTGCATCGGACAGGATTCACTCCTACGAGCAGTACTTC.

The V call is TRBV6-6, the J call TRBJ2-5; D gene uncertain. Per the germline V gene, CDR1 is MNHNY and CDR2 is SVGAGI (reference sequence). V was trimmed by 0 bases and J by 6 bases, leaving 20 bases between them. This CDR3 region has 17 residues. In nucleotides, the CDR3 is TGTGCCAGCAGTTACTCGATTATGAGCCCAGCAGCACAGACCCAGTACTTC. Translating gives CASSYSIMSPAAQTQYF.

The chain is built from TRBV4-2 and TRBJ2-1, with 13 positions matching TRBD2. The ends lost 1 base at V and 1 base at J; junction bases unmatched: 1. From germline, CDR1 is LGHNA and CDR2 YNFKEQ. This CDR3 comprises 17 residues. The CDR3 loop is CASSQVTSGGSYNEQFF. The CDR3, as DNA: TGTGCCAGCAGCCAAGTGACTAGCGGGGGGTCCTACAATGAGCAGTTCTTC.

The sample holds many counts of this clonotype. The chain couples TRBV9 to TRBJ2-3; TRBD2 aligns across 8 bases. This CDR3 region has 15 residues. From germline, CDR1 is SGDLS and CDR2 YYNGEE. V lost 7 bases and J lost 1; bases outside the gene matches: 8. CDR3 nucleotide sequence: TGTGCCAGCGCAATAGCGGGGTTGGGCACAGATACGCAGTATTTT. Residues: CASAIAGLGTDTQYF.

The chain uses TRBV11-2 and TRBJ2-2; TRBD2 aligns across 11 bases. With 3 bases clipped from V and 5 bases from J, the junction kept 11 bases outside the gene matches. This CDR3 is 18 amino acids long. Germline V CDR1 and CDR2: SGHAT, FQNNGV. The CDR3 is CASSFNSGRAVETGELFF. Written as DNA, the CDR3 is TGTGCCAGCAGCTTCAATAGCGGGAGGGCCGTCGAAACCGGGGAGCTGTTTTTT.

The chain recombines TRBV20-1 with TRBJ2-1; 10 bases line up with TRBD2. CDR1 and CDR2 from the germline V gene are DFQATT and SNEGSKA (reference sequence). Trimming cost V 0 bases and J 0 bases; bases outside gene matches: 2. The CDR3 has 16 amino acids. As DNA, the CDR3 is TGCAGTGCTAGAGATGCTAGCGGGAGCTCCTACAATGAGCAGTTCTTC. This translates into CSARDASGSSYNEQFF.

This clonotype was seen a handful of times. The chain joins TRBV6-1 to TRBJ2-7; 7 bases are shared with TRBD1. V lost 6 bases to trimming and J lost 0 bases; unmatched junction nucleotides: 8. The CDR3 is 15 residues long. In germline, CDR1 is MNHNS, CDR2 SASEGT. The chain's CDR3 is CASSSTGAGSYEQYF. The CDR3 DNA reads TGTGCCAGCAGCTCAACAGGGGCAGGCTCCTACGAGCAGTACTTC.

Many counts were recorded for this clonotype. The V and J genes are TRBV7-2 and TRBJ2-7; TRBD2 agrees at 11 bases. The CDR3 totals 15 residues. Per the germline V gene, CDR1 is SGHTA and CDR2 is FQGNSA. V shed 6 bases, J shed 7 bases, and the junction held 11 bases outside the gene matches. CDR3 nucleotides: TGTGCCAGCAGAACCACCGGGACTAGCGGCTGGGAGCAGTACTTC. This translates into CASRTTGTSGWEQYF.

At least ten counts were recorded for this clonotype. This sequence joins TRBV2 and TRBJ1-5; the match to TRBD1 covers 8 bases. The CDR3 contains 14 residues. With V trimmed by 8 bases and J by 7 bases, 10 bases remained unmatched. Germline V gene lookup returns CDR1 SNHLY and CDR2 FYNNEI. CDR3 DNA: TGTGCCAGCGACCCCGGACAGGGAAGCCAGCCCCAGCATTTT. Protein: CASDPGQGSQPQHF.

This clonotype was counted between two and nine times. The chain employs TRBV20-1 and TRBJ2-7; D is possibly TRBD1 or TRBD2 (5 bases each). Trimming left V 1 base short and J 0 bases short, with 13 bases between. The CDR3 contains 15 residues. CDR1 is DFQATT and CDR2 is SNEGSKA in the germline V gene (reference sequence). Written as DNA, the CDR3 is TGCAGTGCTAGAGTCCTGGGACGAAGCTCCTACGAGCAGTACTTC. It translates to CSARVLGRSSYEQYF.

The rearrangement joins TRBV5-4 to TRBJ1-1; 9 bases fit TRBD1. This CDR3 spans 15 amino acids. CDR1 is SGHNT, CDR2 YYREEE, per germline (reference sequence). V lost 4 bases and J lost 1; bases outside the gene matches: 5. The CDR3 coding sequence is TGTGCCAGCAGCGCCCAACAGGGGGCGAACACTGAAGCTTTCTTT. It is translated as CASSAQQGANTEAFF.

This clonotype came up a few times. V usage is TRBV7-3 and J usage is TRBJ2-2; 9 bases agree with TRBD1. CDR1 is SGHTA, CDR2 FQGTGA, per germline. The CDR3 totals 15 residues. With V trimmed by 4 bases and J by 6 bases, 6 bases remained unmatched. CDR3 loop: CASSSGTGSAGELFF. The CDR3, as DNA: TGTGCCAGCAGCTCGGGGACAGGGAGCGCCGGGGAGCTGTTTTTT.

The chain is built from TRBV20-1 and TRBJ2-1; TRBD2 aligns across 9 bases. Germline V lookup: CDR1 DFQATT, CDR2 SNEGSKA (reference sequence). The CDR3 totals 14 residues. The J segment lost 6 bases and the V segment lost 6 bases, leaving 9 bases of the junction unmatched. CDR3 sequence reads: CSATSLAGTNEQFF. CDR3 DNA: TGCAGTGCGACCTCCCTAGCGGGAACCAATGAGCAGTTCTTC.

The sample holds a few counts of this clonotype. CDR3 sequence (DNA): TGTGCCAGCAGCCCCGGAAGGGATTATCCCTACGAGCAGTACTTC. As protein: CASSPGRDYPYEQYF. The chain is built from TRBV6-1 and TRBJ2-7; D gene uncertain. Trimming took 6 bases from V and 2 from J, leaving 17 bases between them. Germline V lookup: CDR1 MNHNS, CDR2 SASEGT. The CDR3 consists of 15 residues.

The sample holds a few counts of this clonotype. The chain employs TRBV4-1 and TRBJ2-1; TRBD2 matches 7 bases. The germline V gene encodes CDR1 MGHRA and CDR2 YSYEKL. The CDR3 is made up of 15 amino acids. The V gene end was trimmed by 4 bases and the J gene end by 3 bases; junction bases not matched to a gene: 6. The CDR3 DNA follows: TGCGCCAGCAGCCCACTAGCGCCTTACTACAATGAGCAGTTCTTC. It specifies CASSPLAPYYNEQFF.

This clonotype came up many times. The CDR3 bases are TGTGCCAGCAGTGAAACGGGACAGCAGGACTACGAGCAGTACTTC. It is translated as CASSETGQQDYEQYF. The V call is TRBV2, the J call TRBJ2-7; TRBD1 matches 7 bases. V dropped 2 bases and J dropped 3; count of bases not matched to a gene: 7. From germline, CDR1 is SNHLY and CDR2 FYNNEI. CDR3 size: 15 residues.

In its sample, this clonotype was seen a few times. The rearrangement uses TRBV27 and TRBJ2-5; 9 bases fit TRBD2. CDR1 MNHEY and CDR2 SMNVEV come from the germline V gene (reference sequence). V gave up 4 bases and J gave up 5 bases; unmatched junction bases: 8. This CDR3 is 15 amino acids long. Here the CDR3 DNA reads TGTGCCAGCAGTTCCTTGGGACTAGCATGGGAGACCCAGTACTTC. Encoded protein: CASSSLGLAWETQYF.

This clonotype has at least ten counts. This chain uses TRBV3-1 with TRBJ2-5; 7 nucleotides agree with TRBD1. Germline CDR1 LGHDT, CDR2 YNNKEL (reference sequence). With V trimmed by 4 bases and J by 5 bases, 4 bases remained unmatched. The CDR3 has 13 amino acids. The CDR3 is CASSLQGTETQYF. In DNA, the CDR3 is TGTGCCAGCAGCCTACAGGGGACGGAGACCCAGTACTTC.

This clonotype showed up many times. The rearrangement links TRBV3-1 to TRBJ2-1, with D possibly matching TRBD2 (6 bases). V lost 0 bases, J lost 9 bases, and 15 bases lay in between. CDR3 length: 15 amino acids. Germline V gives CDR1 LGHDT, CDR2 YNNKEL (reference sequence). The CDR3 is CASSQDPGGGVEQFF. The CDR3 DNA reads TGTGCCAGCAGCCAAGATCCTGGCGGCGGGGTTGAGCAGTTCTTC.

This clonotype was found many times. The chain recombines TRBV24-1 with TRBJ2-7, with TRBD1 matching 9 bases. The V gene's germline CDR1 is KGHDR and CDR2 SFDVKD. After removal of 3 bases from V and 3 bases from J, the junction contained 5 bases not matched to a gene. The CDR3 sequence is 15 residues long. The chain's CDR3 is CATSDPGQGFYEQYF. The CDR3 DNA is TGTGCCACCAGTGATCCGGGACAGGGTTTCTACGAGCAGTACTTC.

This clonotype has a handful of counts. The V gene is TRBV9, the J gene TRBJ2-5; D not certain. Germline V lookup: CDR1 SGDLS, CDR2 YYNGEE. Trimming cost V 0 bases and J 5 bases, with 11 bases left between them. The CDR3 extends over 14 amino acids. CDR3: CASSVAVGWETQYF. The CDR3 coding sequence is TGTGCCAGCAGCGTAGCAGTAGGGTGGGAGACCCAGTACTTC.

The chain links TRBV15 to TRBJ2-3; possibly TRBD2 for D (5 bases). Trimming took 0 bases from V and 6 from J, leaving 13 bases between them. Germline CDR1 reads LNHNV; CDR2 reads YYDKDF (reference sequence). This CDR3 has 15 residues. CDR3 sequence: CATSRDLGSRDTQYF. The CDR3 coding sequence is TGTGCCACCAGCAGAGATCTAGGGAGTAGGGATACGCAGTATTTT.

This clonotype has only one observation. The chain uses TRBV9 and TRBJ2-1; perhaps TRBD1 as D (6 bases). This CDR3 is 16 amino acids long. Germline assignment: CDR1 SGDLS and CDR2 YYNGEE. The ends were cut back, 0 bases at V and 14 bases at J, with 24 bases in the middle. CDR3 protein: CASSVVVAKTGFLEFF. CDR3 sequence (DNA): TGTGCCAGCAGCGTAGTCGTAGCTAAAACAGGGTTCCTAGAGTTCTTC.

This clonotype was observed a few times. The CDR3 sequence: CSARDPASPRAPEQFF. The CDR3 bases are TGCAGTGCTAGAGATCCCGCTAGCCCCCGGGCTCCTGAGCAGTTCTTC. The chain couples TRBV20-1 to TRBJ2-1; D perhaps matches TRBD2 (5 bases). CDR3 length: 16 amino acids. The germline V gene has CDR1 DFQATT and CDR2 SNEGSKA (reference sequence). Trimming stripped 0 bases from V and 9 bases from J, with 21 bases between.

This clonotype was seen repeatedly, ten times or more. The CDR3 region is CASSPGTDAYEQYF. CDR3 nucleotide sequence: TGTGCCAGCTCACCAGGGACAGACGCCTACGAGCAGTACTTC. The chain has TRBV18 and TRBJ2-7; 7 bases are a match to TRBD1. The CDR3 runs 14 residues. CDR1 and CDR2 from the germline V gene are KGHSH and LQKENI. V shed 2 bases, J shed 2 bases, and the junction held 3 bases outside the gene matches. Complete variable domain (other parts from reference TRBV18 and TRBJ2-7): NAGVMQNPRHLVRRRGQEARLRCSPMKGHSHVYWYRQLPEEGLKFMVYLQKENIIDESGMPKERFSAEFPKEGPSILRIQQVVRGDSAAYFCASSPGTDAYEQYFGPGTRLTVT.

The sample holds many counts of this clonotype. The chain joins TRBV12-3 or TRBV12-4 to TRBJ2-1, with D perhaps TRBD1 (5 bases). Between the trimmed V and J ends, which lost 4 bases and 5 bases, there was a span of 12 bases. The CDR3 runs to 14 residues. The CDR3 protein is CASSSQDRNNEQFF. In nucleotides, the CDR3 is TGTGCCAGCAGTTCACAAGACAGAAACAATGAGCAGTTCTTC.

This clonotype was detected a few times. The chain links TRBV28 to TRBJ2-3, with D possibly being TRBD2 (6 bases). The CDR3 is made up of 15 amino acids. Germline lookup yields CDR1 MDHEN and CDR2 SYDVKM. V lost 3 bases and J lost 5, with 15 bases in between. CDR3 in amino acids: CASSFTEGHGDTQYF. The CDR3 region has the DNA TGTGCCAGCAGTTTTACGGAGGGCCATGGAGATACGCAGTATTTT.